This T cell receptor (beta chain) was retrieved from a study of cytomegalovirus exposure and HLA in healthy donors. V shed 3 bases and J 7 bases; nucleotides not matched to a gene: 6. CDR1 is MNHEY and CDR2 is SMNVEV in the germline V gene (reference sequence). This CDR3 comprises 14 residues. In the PCR, 60 Vbeta and 13 Jbeta primers were used. Here immunoSEQ multiplex PCR was the method, and the copy in TCRdb shows in-frame clones only, minus some. The sample has about 130,000 clones, around 80% seen once; the top ten hold 11%. The gene calls are TRBV27 and TRBJ2-7; 10 nucleotides agree with TRBD1. The TCR comes from a man aged 25 to 45 in good health and CMV-seropositive. The sequencing sample was made of PBMCs. This CDR3 is CASSFMGQGREQYF. In DNA, the CDR3 is TGTGCCAGCAGTTTCATGGGACAGGGGCGGGAGCAGTACTTC.